The 22 T cell receptor beta chains in this list originate from one sample, sequenced in a study of control samples from healthy donors and cancer patients. Sequenced by immunoSEQ multiplex PCR; TCRdb stores in-frame clones only, minus some. The table has 130,000 to 150,000 clones, about nine tenths seen once. The sequenced material came from blood. The receptors derive from a young man in good health.

The rearrangement uses TRBV7-9 and TRBJ2-2; D uncertain. Looked up from germline, CDR1 is SEHNR and CDR2 is FQNEAQ (reference sequence). V dropped 8 bases and J dropped 7 bases, with 11 bases sitting between them. The CDR3 loop spans 12 amino acids. The CDR3 region is CASRQWGGELFF. In nucleotides, the CDR3 is TGTGCCAGCCGGCAATGGGGCGGGGAGCTGTTTTTT.

The J gene is TRBJ2-7, the V gene TRBV5-5; a possible D gene is TRBD2 (6 bases). This CDR3 region has 15 residues. V lost 3 bases to trimming and J lost 4 bases, with 17 bases between them. The germline V gene has CDR1 SGHKS and CDR2 YYEKEE (reference sequence). Written as DNA, the CDR3 is TGTGCCAGCAGCTGGACCCAGCGGGTCATGTACGAGCAGTACTTC. Amino acids: CASSWTQRVMYEQYF.

This clone turned up a few times. The V gene is TRBV29-1, the J gene TRBJ1-1; D call uncertain. Germline CDR1 is SQVTM and CDR2 is ANQGSEA. This CDR3 contains 14 residues. Trimming took off 6 bases at V and 2 bases at J, with 16 bases between the two ends. The CDR3 loop reads CSVAPESANTEAFF. The CDR3 DNA reads TGCAGCGTCGCCCCCGAATCAGCAAACACTGAAGCTTTCTTT.

The genes are TRBV11-2 and TRBJ2-7, with D perhaps matching TRBD1 (7 bases). The germline V gene has CDR1 SGHAT and CDR2 FQNNGV. There are 14 residues in the CDR3. Trimming stripped 3 bases from V and 7 bases from J, with 16 bases between. CDR3 sequence reads: CASSFDGQAGEQYF. Here the CDR3 DNA reads TGTGCCAGCAGCTTCGACGGACAGGCGGGAGAGCAGTACTTC. The whole variable domain, remainder taken from reference TRBV11-2 and TRBJ2-7, is EAGVAQSPRYKIIEKRQSVAFWCNPISGHATLYWYQQILGQGPKLLIQFQNNGVVDDSQLPKDRFSAERLKGVDSTLKIQPAKLEDSAVYLCASSFDGQAGEQYFGPGTRLTVT.

V gene TRBV19 combines with J gene TRBJ1-4; maybe TRBD1 (5 bases). In germline, CDR1 is LNHDA, CDR2 SQIVND (reference sequence). The CDR3 has 12 residues. The CDR3 loop is CAMNTDSGELFF. CDR3 DNA sequence: TGTGCAATGAACACCGACAGTGGGGAACTGTTTTTT.

The V call is TRBV11-2, the J call TRBJ2-7, with D possibly TRBD2 on 6 matching bases. Deletions cut 1 base from V and 4 bases from J, with 17 bases between. Germline-derived CDR1 and CDR2 are SGHAT and FQNNGV. The CDR3 consists of 16 residues. In DNA, the CDR3 is TGTGCCAGCAGCTTAGCGGGGGACGACCTTTTTTACGAGCAGTACTTC. Protein: CASSLAGDDLFYEQYF.

The gene calls are TRBV5-5 and TRBJ2-6, with TRBD2 matching over 7 bases. This CDR3 has 16 amino acids. Germline V gives CDR1 SGHKS, CDR2 YYEKEE (reference sequence). Trimming at V came to 4 bases and at J to 0 bases, leaving 4 bases not matched to a gene. The CDR3 DNA reads as TGTGCCAGCAGCCGTCGCGGGAGCTCTGGGGCCAACGTCCTGACTTTC. This sequence encodes CASSRRGSSGANVLTF.

CDR3 in amino acids: CASSQAWTGNYEQYF. The CDR3, as DNA: TGCGCCAGCAGCCAAGCTTGGACAGGGAACTACGAGCAGTACTTC. The V call is TRBV4-1, the J call TRBJ2-7, with 8 bases identical to TRBD1. The V and J ends lost 1 base and 3 bases, in that order; junction bases with no gene match: 5. Germline V lookup: CDR1 MGHRA, CDR2 YSYEKL. The CDR3 contains 15 residues.

CDR3 sequence reads: CASSQDRRSPLHF. Here the CDR3 DNA reads TGTGCCAGCAGCCAAGATAGACGGTCACCCCTCCACTTT. The genes are TRBV3-1 (or the pseudogene TRBV3-2) and TRBJ1-6; D remains unclear. This CDR3 is built from 13 residues. Trimming left V 0 bases short and J 10 bases short, with 7 bases between. CDR1 is LGHDT and CDR2 is YNNKEL in the germline V gene (reference sequence).

The rearrangement links TRBV5-4 to TRBJ1-4; TRBD1 might be the D (5 bases). This CDR3 is built from 18 residues. Trimming pared 0 bases from V and 4 bases from J, leaving 19 bases between. CDR1 and CDR2 (germline): SGHNT, YYREEE (reference sequence). CDR3 residues: CASSLGAGRIPFNEKLFF. CDR3 nucleotide sequence: TGTGCCAGCAGCTTGGGGGCAGGGCGTATACCGTTTAATGAAAAACTGTTTTTT.

The chain joins TRBV7-8 to TRBJ1-5; D is unresolved. The V gene's germline CDR1 is SGHVS and CDR2 FQNEAQ. Trimming pared 3 bases from V and 5 bases from J, leaving 8 bases between. The CDR3 has 13 residues. In DNA form, the CDR3 reads TGTGCCAGCAGCTTGAACGAAGATCAGCCCCAGCATTTT. Its protein product is CASSLNEDQPQHF.

As concerns this clone: A junction boundary mismatches the germline segment, possibly from a read error. This chain joins TRBV7-7 and TRBJ2-3; TRBD2 matches 8 bases. The CDR3 runs 15 residues. Germline V lookup: CDR1 SSHAT, CDR2 FNYEAQ (reference sequence). The chain's CDR3 is CASSPSGSWTDTQYF. In DNA form, the CDR3 reads TGTGCTAGCAGCCCCAGCGGGAGCTGGACAGATACGCAGTATTTT.

The chain recombines TRBV7-8 with TRBJ1-2, with no clear D. Per the germline V gene, CDR1 is SGHVS and CDR2 is FQNEAQ. Trimming left V 1 base short and J 0 bases short, with 12 bases between. The CDR3 extends over 16 amino acids. CDR3 coding DNA: TGTGCCAGCAGCTTAGAGGCGGTCACCTCTAACTATGGCTACACCTTC. It yields the protein CASSLEAVTSNYGYTF.

The chain uses TRBV29-1 and TRBJ1-1; D gene unclear. The length of the CDR3 is 12 residues. The V and J ends lost 4 bases and 2 bases respectively, with 8 bases between them. Germline assignment: CDR1 SQVTM and CDR2 ANQGSEA. The CDR3 protein is CSVVADNTEAFF. In DNA form, the CDR3 reads TGCAGCGTTGTGGCAGATAACACTGAAGCTTTCTTT.

The V call is TRBV9, the J call TRBJ2-3; 7 nucleotides match TRBD2. V was clipped by 0 bases and J by 3 bases; unmatched bases: 4. This CDR3 has 15 amino acids. Germline CDR1 SGDLS, CDR2 YYNGEE. The CDR3 loop reads CASSVGGRGTDTQYF. CDR3 sequence (DNA): TGTGCCAGCAGCGTAGGTGGGAGGGGAACAGATACGCAGTATTTT.

This sequence joins TRBV18 and TRBJ2-3; TRBD1 matches 12 bases. The V gene end was trimmed by 3 bases and the J gene end by 4 bases; junction bases not matched to a gene: 8. This CDR3 has 17 residues. Germline V gene data show CDR1 as KGHSH and CDR2 as LQKENI. The CDR3 spells CASSPLAGTGGSDTQYF. For the CDR3, the DNA is TGTGCCAGCTCACCCCTTGCTGGGACAGGGGGCTCAGATACGCAGTATTTT.

The chain recombines TRBV6-6 with TRBJ2-2; 16 positions match TRBD2. V lost 2 bases to trimming and J lost 6 bases; unmatched junction nucleotides: 0. The CDR3 is made up of 16 amino acids. Germline lookup yields CDR1 MNHNY and CDR2 SVGAGI (reference sequence). The CDR3: CASSYGTSGRAGELFF. The CDR3 DNA reads TGTGCCAGCAGTTACGGGACTAGCGGGAGGGCCGGGGAGCTGTTTTTT.

As for this clone: Its ends do not fully match the called genes, so a read error is possible. The chain combines TRBV7-7 with TRBJ2-7; D is uncertain. The CDR3 consists of 13 residues. Germline CDR1 reads SSHAT; CDR2 reads FNYEAQ (reference sequence). The CDR3 sequence: CASSLSGDHEQYF. As DNA, the CDR3 is TGTGCTAGCAGCTTATCGGGCGACCACGAGCAGTACTTC.

The chain joins TRBV24-1 to TRBJ2-3; 8 bases are a match to TRBD2. The CDR3 extends over 14 amino acids. With V trimmed by 10 bases and J by 3 bases, 8 bases remained unmatched. Germline V gene data show CDR1 as KGHDR and CDR2 as SFDVKD. CDR3 sequence reads: CATSQGGRTDTQYF. CDR3 nucleotide sequence: TGTGCCACTAGCCAGGGCGGGAGGACAGATACGCAGTATTTT.

The chain combines TRBV27 with TRBJ2-7; D is ambiguous. Per germline, CDR1 MNHEY and CDR2 SMNVEV (reference sequence). The CDR3 contains 13 residues. With 8 bases removed from V and 4 bases from J, the gap between germline ends came to 15 bases. The CDR3 nucleotides read TGTGCCAGCGGATTAACCAGCAGTTACGAGCAGTACTTC. Its translation: CASGLTSSYEQYF.

The V gene is TRBV5-4, the J gene TRBJ2-7; TRBD2 matches 8 bases. Germline CDR1 reads SGHNT; CDR2 reads YYREEE (reference sequence). V was clipped by 2 bases and J by 4 bases; unmatched bases: 5. This CDR3 is built from 14 residues. CDR3: CASSLGREGYEQYF. The DNA for the CDR3 is TGTGCCAGCAGCTTAGGTCGGGAGGGATACGAGCAGTACTTC.

V and J are TRBV9 and TRBJ1-2; the D gene is possibly TRBD1 (6 bases). Trimming removed 4 bases at V and 4 bases at J, with 20 bases between. The CDR3 extends over 16 amino acids. Germline assignment: CDR1 SGDLS and CDR2 YYNGEE. The CDR3 reads CASSPSVGGYGYGYTF. In DNA, the CDR3 is TGTGCCAGCAGCCCCAGCGTCGGGGGCTATGGCTATGGCTACACCTTC.